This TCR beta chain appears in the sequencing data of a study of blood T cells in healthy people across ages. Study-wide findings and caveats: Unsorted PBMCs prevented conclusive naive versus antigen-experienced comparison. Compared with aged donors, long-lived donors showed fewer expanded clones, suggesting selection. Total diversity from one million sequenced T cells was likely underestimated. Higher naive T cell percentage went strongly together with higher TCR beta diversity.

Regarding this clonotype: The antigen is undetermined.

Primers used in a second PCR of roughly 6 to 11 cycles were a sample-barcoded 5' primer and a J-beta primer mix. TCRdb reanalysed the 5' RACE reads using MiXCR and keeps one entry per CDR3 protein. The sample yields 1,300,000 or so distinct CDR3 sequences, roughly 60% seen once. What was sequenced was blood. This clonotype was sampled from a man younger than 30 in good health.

The CDR3 region has the DNA TGTGCCAGCAGCTTAGTGGGACAGGGGAAAGAGACCCAGTACTTC. Translation: CASSLVGQGKETQYF. This rearrangement joins TRBV7-9 to TRBJ2-5; 10 nucleotides line up with TRBD1. CDR3 size: 15 residues. The germline V gene encodes CDR1 SEHNR and CDR2 FQNEAQ (reference sequence). After removal of 1 base from V and 3 bases from J, the junction contained 2 bases not matched to a gene.